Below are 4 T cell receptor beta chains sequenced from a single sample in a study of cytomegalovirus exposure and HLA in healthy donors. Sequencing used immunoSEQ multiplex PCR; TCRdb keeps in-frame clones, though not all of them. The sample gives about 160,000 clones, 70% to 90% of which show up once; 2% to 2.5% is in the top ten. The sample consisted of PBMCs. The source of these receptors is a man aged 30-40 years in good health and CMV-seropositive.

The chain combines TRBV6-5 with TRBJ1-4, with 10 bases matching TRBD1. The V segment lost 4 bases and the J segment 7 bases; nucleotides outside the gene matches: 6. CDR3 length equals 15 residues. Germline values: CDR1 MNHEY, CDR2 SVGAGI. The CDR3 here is CASSSVTGGGEKLFF. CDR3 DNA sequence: TGTGCCAGCAGTTCGGTGACAGGGGGCGGTGAAAAACTGTTTTTT.

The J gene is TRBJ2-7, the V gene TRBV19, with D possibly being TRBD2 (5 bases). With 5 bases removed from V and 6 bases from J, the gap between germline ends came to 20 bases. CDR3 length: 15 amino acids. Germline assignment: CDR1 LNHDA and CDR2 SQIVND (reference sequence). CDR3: CASSRLDWAGGEQYF. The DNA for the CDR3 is TGTGCCAGTAGTCGCCTGGACTGGGCGGGCGGCGAGCAGTACTTC.

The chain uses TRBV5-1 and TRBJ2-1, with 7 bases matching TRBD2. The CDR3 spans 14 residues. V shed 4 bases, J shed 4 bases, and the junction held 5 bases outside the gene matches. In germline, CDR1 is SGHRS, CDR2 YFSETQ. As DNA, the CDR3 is TGCGCCAGCAGCCACGGGGGGTCTTACAATGAGCAGTTCTTC. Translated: CASSHGGSYNEQFF.

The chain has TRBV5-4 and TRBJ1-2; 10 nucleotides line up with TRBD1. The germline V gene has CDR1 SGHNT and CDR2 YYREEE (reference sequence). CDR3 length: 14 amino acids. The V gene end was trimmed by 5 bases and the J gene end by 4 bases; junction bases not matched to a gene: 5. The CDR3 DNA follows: TGTGCCAGCAGTACCGGGACAGGGGCCTATGGCTACACCTTC. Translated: CASSTGTGAYGYTF.